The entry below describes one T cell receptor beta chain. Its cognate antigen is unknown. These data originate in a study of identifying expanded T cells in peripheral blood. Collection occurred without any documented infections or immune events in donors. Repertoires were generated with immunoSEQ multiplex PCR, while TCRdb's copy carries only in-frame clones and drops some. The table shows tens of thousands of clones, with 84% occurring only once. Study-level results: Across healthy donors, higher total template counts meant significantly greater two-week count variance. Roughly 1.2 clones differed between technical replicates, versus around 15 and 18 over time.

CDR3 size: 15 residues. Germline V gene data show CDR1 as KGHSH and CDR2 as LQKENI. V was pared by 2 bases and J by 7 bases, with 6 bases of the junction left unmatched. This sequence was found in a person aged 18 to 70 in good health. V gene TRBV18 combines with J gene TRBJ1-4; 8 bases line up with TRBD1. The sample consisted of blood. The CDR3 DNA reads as TGTGCCAGCTCACCATCACGCGGGACAGGTGAAAAACTGTTTTTT. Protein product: CASSPSRGTGEKLFF.